This T cell receptor beta chain was retrieved from a study of Ad26.COV2.S vaccination and SARS-CoV-2 variants. Study details: Once, or twice with 56 days between doses, Ad26.COV2.S was given intramuscularly. Study-level results: It was reported that spike-specific CD8+ and CD4+ T cell responses were substantially broad after vaccination.

Documented treatment: roughly 20 received Ad26.COV2.S at low or high dose, single or two shots; several received placebo; per-sample allocation not given. Sampling occurred on day 63 after the first vaccine or placebo injection. Recruitment in Boston yielded a donor of adult age, 18-55 years. Worth noting for this clone: What it binds is not known.

The germline V gene has CDR1 MNHEY and CDR2 SVGEGT. The CDR3 loop spans 13 amino acids. The germline V and J ends were trimmed by 4 bases and 5 bases, with 12 bases remaining between them. The repertoire was sequenced with immunoSEQ multiplex PCR; TCRdb's copy has only in-frame clones and lacks some. Of roughly 400,000 clones in the sample, about 90% were seen once. The TCR was taken from a person aged 18-65 years who received the Ad26.COV2.S COVID-19 vaccine or a placebo. This chain links TRBV6-2 or TRBV6-3 with TRBJ2-7; D is perhaps TRBD1 (6 bases). The material was peripheral blood, obtained in a trial of Ad26.COV2.S vaccine versus placebo. CDR3 protein: CASSLTGLDEQYF. The CDR3 nucleotides are TGTGCCAGCAGTTTGACAGGCTTAGACGAGCAGTACTTC.